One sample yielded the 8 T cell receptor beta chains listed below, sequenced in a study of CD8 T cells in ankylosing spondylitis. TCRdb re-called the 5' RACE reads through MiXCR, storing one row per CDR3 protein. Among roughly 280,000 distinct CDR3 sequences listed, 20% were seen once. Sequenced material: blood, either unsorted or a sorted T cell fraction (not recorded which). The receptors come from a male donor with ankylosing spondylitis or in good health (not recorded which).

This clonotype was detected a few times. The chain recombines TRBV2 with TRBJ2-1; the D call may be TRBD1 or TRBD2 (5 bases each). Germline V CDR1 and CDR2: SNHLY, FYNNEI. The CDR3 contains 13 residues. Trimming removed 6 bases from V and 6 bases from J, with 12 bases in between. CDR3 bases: TGTGCCAGCAGGACCGGGGCGCCCAATGAGCAGTTCTTC. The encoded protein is CASRTGAPNEQFF.

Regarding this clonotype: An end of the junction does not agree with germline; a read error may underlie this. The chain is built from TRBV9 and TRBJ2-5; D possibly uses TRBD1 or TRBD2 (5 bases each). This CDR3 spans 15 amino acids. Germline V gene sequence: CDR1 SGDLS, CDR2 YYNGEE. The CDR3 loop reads CANSVAPQRGETQYF. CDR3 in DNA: TGTGCCAACAGCGTAGCCCCCCAGAGGGGAGAGACCCAGTACTTC. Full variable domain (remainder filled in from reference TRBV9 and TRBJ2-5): DSGVTQTPKHLITATGQRVTLRCSPRSGDLSVYWYQQSLDQGLQFLIQYYNGEERAKGNILERFSAQQFPDLHSELNLSSLELGDSALYFCANSVAPQRGETQYFGPGTRLLVL.

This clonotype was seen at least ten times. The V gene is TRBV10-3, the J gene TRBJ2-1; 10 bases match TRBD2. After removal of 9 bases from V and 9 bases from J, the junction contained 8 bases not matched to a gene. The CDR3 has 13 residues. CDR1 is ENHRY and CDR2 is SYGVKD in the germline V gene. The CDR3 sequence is CAITSGNRGEQFF. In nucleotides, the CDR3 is TGTGCCATTACTAGCGGGAATCGCGGTGAGCAGTTCTTC.

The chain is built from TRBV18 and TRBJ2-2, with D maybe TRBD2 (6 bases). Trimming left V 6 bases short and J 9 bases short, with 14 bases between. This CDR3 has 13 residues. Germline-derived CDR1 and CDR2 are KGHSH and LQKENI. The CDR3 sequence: CASSRDAMWELFF. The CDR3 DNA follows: TGTGCCAGCTCGCGGGATGCCATGTGGGAGCTGTTTTTT.

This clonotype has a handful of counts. In DNA, the CDR3 is TGCGCCAGCAGCCAGGGGCAGGGGGCGATCTACGAGCAGTACGTC. Its translation is CASSQGQGAIYEQYV. The rearrangement joins TRBV4-1 to TRBJ2-7; TRBD1 aligns across 8 bases. This CDR3 region has 15 residues. Germline values: CDR1 MGHRA, CDR2 YSYEKL. J gave up 3 bases and V 3 bases, and 7 bases lay outside the gene matches.

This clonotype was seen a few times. CDR3 protein: CASSPFEGLETQYF. CDR3 nucleotides: TGTGCCAGCTCACCATTCGAGGGTCTGGAGACCCAGTACTTC. This chain uses TRBV18 with TRBJ2-5, with D perhaps matching TRBD2 (5 bases). Germline loops: CDR1 KGHSH, CDR2 LQKENI. This CDR3 spans 14 amino acids. V dropped 2 bases and J dropped 5 bases, with 12 bases sitting between them.

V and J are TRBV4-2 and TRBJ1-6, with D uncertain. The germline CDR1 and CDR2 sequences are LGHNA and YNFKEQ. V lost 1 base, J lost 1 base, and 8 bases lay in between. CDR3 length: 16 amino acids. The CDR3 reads CASSQGEGSYNSPLHF. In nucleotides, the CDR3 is TGTGCCAGCAGCCAAGGGGAGGGTTCCTATAATTCACCCCTCCACTTT.

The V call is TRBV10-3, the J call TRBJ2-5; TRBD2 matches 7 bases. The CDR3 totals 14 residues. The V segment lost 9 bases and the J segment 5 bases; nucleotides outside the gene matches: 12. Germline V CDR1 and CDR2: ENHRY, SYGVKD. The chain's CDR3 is CAMAPRGGVETQYF. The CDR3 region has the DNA TGTGCCATGGCCCCTAGGGGAGGGGTGGAGACCCAGTACTTC.